The sample holds a few counts of the clone carrying this TCR beta chain. Using a J-beta primer mix together with a sample-barcoded 5' primer, a second PCR was run for roughly 6 to 11 cycles. MiXCR was run by TCRdb on the 5' RACE reads, yielding one entry per CDR3 protein. The sample shows under 1,000,000 distinct CDR3 sequences, under 40% of them seen only once. The data were obtained in a study of blood T cells in healthy people across ages. In germline, CDR1 is SGHTA, CDR2 FQGTGA. The CDR3 is made up of 14 amino acids. Trimming shortened V by 1 base and J by 8 bases, and 12 bases separated the two germline ends.

The chain recombines TRBV7-3 with TRBJ2-1; tentative D call: TRBD2 (6 bases). Sequenced material: blood. This clonotype was sampled from a man between 18 and 35 years old in good health. The CDR3 nucleotides read TGTGCCAGCAGCTTAAGGGACTCATCCGATGAGCAGTTCTTC. Translation: CASSLRDSSDEQFF.